This T cell receptor beta chain emerged from a study of blood T cell repertoires in COVID-19. Study summary: Samples of COVID-19 (acute and convalescent) were obtained from the United States, Italy and Spain. In each case, the material was cDNA or gDNA derived from T cells, B-cell-depleted T cells, or PBMCs.

As originally analysed: The assay estimated nucleated cells by amplifying reference gene primers. Here immunoSEQ multiplex PCR was the method, and the copy in TCRdb shows in-frame clones only, minus some. V and J calls and clone size follow that table, whereas D and trimming were derived from the DNA. Altogether roughly 190,000 clones are present, 80% being singletons, with the ten largest covering 6.9%. Germline values: CDR1 SGHDT, CDR2 YYEEEE. After removal of 1 base from V and 12 bases from J, the junction contained 13 bases not matched to a gene. The CDR3 is 16 residues long. This receptor was taken from a man between 60 and 75 years old with acute or convalescent COVID-19. V and J are TRBV5-6 and TRBJ1-6; 7 nucleotides match TRBD1. Sequencing used peripheral blood. CDR3 in DNA: TGTGCCAGCAGCTTGCGGCAGGGGGAACACGGGGTACCCCTCCACTTT. Its protein is CASSLRQGEHGVPLHF.